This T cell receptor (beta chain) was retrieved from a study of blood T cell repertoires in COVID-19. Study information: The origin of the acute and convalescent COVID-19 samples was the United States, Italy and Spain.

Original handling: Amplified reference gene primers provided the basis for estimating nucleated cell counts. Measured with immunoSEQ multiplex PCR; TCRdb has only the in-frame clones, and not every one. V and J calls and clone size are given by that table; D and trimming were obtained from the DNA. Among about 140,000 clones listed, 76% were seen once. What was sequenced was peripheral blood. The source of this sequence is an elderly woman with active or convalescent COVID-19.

The DNA of the CDR3 is TGCGCCAGCAGCCCGGTGGTAGCCGGGAATGAGCAGTTCTTC. Its translation: CASSPVVAGNEQFF. The chain joins TRBV5-1 to TRBJ2-1; D gene unclear. Germline V CDR1 and CDR2: SGHRS, YFSETQ. The V and J ends lost 4 bases and 7 bases respectively, with 15 bases between them. This CDR3 region has 14 residues.